This T cell receptor beta chain was captured by sequencing in a study of blood T cells in healthy people across ages. With 4 bases removed from V and 2 bases from J, the gap between germline ends came to 17 bases. This CDR3 region has 16 residues. In germline, CDR1 is LGHDT, CDR2 YNNKEL (reference sequence). A second PCR, run for roughly 7 to 11 cycles, used a sample-barcoded 5' primer plus a J-beta primer mix. TCRdb fed the 5' RACE reads into MiXCR, producing one record per CDR3 protein. The sample holds around 990,000 distinct CDR3 sequences, roughly a quarter seen once. These sequences were also reported in another study, on T cells of mothers and their children. That paper adds: Over 8.5 million reads per mother and around 3.2 million per child were obtained.

The chain is built from TRBV3-1 and TRBJ2-5; D remains unclear. The specimen was blood. The sequence came from a girl aged 2 to 10 in good health. The CDR3, as DNA: TGTGCCAGCAGCCCAGTCGTATTTAGACTTCAAGAGACCCAGTACTTC. Translating gives CASSPVVFRLQETQYF.